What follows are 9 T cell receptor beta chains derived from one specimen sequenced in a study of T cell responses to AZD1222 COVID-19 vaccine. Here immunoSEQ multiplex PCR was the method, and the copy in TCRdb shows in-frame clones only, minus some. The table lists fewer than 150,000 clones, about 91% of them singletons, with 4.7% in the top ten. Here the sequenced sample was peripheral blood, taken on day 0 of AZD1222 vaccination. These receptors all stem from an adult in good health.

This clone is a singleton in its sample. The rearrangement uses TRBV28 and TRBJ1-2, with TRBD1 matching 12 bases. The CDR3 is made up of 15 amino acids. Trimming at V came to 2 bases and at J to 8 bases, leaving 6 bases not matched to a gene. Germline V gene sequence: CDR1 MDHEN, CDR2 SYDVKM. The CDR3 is CASSLGTGGAPGYTF. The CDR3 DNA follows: TGTGCCAGCAGTTTAGGGACAGGGGGCGCGCCGGGCTACACCTTC.

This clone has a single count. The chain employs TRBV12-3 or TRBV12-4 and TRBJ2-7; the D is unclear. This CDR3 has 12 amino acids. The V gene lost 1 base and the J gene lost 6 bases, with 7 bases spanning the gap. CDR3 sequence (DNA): TGTGCCAGCAGTTTAGTTGCGACCGAGCAGTACTTC. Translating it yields CASSLVATEQYF.

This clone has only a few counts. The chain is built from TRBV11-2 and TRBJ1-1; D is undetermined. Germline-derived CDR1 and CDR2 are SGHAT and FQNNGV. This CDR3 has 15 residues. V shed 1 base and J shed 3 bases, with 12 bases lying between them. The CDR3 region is CASSLVRLRDTEAFF. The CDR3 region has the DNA TGTGCCAGCAGCTTAGTTCGGTTGAGGGACACTGAAGCTTTCTTT.

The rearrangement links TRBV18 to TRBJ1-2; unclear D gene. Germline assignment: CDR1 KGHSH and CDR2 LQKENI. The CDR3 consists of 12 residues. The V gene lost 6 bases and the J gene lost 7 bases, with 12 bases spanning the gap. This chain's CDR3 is CASSPIGPGYTF. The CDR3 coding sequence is TGTGCCAGCTCCCCGATAGGGCCTGGCTACACCTTC.

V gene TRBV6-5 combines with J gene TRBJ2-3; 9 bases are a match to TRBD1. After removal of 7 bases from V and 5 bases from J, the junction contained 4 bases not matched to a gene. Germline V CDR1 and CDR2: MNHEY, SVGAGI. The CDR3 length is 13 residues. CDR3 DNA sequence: TGTGCCAGCAACAGGGGGCAGGGAGATACGCAGTATTTT. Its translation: CASNRGQGDTQYF.

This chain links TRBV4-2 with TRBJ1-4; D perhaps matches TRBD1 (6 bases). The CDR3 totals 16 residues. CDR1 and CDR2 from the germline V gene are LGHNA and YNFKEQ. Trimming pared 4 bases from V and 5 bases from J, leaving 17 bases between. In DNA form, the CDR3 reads TGTGCCAGCAGCCGGAGAGGGGAGGGGGGCAATGAAAAACTGTTTTTT. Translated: CASSRRGEGGNEKLFF.

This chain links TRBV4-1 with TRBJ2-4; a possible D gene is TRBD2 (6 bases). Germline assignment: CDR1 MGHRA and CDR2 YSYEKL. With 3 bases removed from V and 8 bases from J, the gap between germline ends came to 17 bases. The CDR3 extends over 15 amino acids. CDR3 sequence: CASSQIFPSADIQYF. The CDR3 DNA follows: TGCGCCAGCAGCCAGATCTTCCCTAGCGCAGACATTCAGTACTTC.

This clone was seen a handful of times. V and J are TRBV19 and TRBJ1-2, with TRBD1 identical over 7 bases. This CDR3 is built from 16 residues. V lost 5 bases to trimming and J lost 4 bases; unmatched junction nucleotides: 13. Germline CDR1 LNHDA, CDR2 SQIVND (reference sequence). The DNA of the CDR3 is TGTGCCAGTAGTGCTTTGTGGGACAGTGGTTCCTATGGCTACACCTTC. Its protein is CASSALWDSGSYGYTF.

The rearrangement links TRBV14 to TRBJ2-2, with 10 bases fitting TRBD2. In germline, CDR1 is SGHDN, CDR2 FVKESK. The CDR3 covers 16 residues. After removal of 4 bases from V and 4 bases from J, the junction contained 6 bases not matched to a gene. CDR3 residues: CASSRLAGVITGELFF. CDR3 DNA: TGTGCCAGCAGCCGTCTAGCGGGAGTTATCACCGGGGAGCTGTTTTTT.